The 17 T cell receptor beta chains reported below all come from one sample, sequenced in a study of monozygotic twins with inflammatory bowel disease. TCRdb reworked the 5' RACE reads into one entry per CDR3 protein, no DNA. This sample contains 150,000 to 200,000 distinct CDR3 sequences. Material for sequencing was blood. These receptors were taken from a human donor with ulcerative colitis or Crohn's disease, or a healthy co-twin of an affected twin (not recorded which).

The rearrangement links TRBV28 to TRBJ1-3. This CDR3 region has 13 residues. The germline CDR1 and CDR2 sequences are MDHEN and SYDVKM. CDR3 loop: CASSVSSGNTIYF.

This chain uses TRBV12-3 or TRBV12-4 with TRBJ2-7; TCRdb calls TRBD1, which cannot be checked without DNA. The CDR3 totals 13 residues. The chain's CDR3 is CASSLPLLGEQYF.

The chain is built from TRBV5-4 and TRBJ2-1; TCRdb returns TRBD2, unconfirmable since there is no DNA. From germline, CDR1 is SGHNT and CDR2 YYREEE (reference sequence). CDR3 length: 16 amino acids. The CDR3 reads CASSFGRASAYNEQFF.

Here the CDR3 reads CASTFSGTSGLHEQFF. V gene TRBV6-1 combines with J gene TRBJ2-1; TCRdb names TRBD2, which stays unverified in the absence of DNA. Germline V lookup: CDR1 MNHNS, CDR2 SASEGT. The CDR3 runs to 16 residues.

V and J are TRBV20-1 and TRBJ2-1; TCRdb's assignment of TRBD2 cannot be checked, as there is no DNA. Per germline, CDR1 DFQATT and CDR2 SNEGSKA (reference sequence). This CDR3 has 13 amino acids. The CDR3: CSASGTNLIEQFF.

This chain connects TRBV9 to TRBJ1-1; TCRdb outputs TRBD1, but without DNA this stays unchecked. Germline V CDR1 and CDR2: SGDLS, YYNGEE. The CDR3 length is 14 residues. CDR3 amino acids: CASSVDRVTGEAFF.

The chain employs TRBV7-8 and TRBJ1-1; the TCRdb call, TRBD1, lacks DNA for checking. Germline CDR1 reads SGHVS; CDR2 reads FQNEAQ. The CDR3 spans 15 residues. This CDR3 is CASRPPRQGYTEAFF.

This chain joins TRBV27 and TRBJ1-5. From germline, CDR1 is MNHEY and CDR2 SMNVEV (reference sequence). The CDR3 loop spans 13 amino acids. CDR3 sequence reads: CASSSIGGQPQHF.

V gene TRBV25-1 combines with J gene TRBJ2-7. From germline, CDR1 is MGHDK and CDR2 SYGVNS. This CDR3 is built from 16 residues. Here the CDR3 reads CASSAIRQGMPYEQYF.

The V and J genes are TRBV29-1 and TRBJ2-3; with no DNA, the TCRdb D assignment of TRBD2 cannot be verified. The CDR3 loop spans 14 amino acids. Germline V CDR1 and CDR2: SQVTM, ANQGSEA. CDR3 region: CSAAGATSTDTQYF.

The chain couples TRBV29-1 to TRBJ2-7; with no DNA, the TCRdb D assignment of TRBD1 cannot be verified. The CDR3 runs 12 residues. Germline CDR1 and CDR2: SQVTM and ANQGSEA. CDR3 region: CSAGTGIYEQYF.

The gene calls are TRBV29-1 and TRBJ2-1; the D gene TCRdb calls, TRBD1, cannot be checked with no DNA. The CDR3 spans 13 residues. Per germline, CDR1 SQVTM and CDR2 ANQGSEA. CDR3 loop: CTTSSPTGREQFF.

The chain carries TRBV6-1 and TRBJ2-1; the TRBD1 assignment by TCRdb is unverifiable without DNA. This CDR3 contains 14 residues. Germline V gene sequence: CDR1 MNHNS, CDR2 SASEGT. The CDR3: CASRIRDSHNEQFF.

The chain employs TRBV6-1 and TRBJ2-6; absent DNA, TCRdb's TRBD1 call cannot be checked. Germline V CDR1 and CDR2: MNHNS, SASEGT. This CDR3 contains 15 residues. This chain's CDR3 is CASSVRVSGANVLTF.

The chain couples TRBV30 to TRBJ1-3. Germline CDR1 is GTSNPN and CDR2 is SVGIG (reference sequence). CDR3 length: 12 residues. This CDR3 reads CAWIESGNTIYF.

V and J are TRBV20-1 and TRBJ2-2; without DNA, the TCRdb call of TRBD1 cannot be checked. CDR1 and CDR2 from the germline V gene are DFQATT and SNEGSKA (reference sequence). This CDR3 comprises 16 residues. CDR3 in amino acids: CSARGMGEANTGELFF.

The chain uses TRBV28 and TRBJ2-7; the TCRdb D gene call, TRBD1, has no DNA to confirm it. CDR1 and CDR2 (germline): MDHEN, SYDVKM. The CDR3 contains 11 residues. This CDR3 is CASSFRDRQYF.